This T cell receptor (beta chain) was identified in a study of blood T cell repertoires in COVID-19. Study-level background: Researchers got acute and convalescent COVID-19 samples from the United States, Italy and Spain.

With 8 bases removed from V and 7 bases from J, the gap between germline ends came to 14 bases. The CDR3 covers 12 residues. Per germline, CDR1 MDHEN and CDR2 SYDVKM. Original analysis: Estimates of nucleated cell counts were drawn from the amplification of reference gene primers. TCRdb's copy holds only in-frame clones and misses some; the assay was immunoSEQ multiplex PCR. V, J and clone size reflect that table, while D and trimming were determined from the DNA. The data show 200,000 or so clones, 75% to 90% seen once. The sequence came from a man between 70 and 80 years old with active or convalescent COVID-19. V gene TRBV28 combines with J gene TRBJ2-5; D unclear. The specimen sequenced was peripheral blood. This CDR3 is CASGTELATQYF. As DNA, the CDR3 is TGTGCCAGCGGAACGGAGTTGGCGACCCAGTACTTC.